The entry that follows covers one TCR beta chain sequence. The antigen this receptor binds is unknown. Within one base of it there is no much larger clone, and no base qualities were kept. Looking up the germline V gene (reference sequence) yields CDR1 SEHNR and CDR2 FQNEAQ. Ends trimmed: V by 1 base, J by 9 bases; bases unmatched to a gene: 5. The CDR3 starts with the cysteine, ends with the phenylalanine, and has 13 residues. The retained sequence is limited to the CDR3, 39 bases, with the frame set at the first base. Participants in the prospective study were enrolled through a virtual design, were aged roughly 18 to 100 years, and lived in approximately 25 United States geographic areas. In the prospective study, participants were assigned to cohorts based on the clinical history participants reported in a screening survey and a study questionnaire. Recovered participants in ImmuneRACE Cohort 3 were defined by two consecutive negative NP/OP PCR tests, clearance by a healthcare professional, or resolution of symptoms. Mobile phlebotomists in the prospective study collected whole blood, serum and a nasopharyngeal or oropharyngeal swab from every participant. Over a roughly 2-month period, participants in the prospective study had the option of providing additional blood draws and questionnaires. Before DNA extraction, blood samples from the prospective study were shipped at room temperature or frozen.

The sample belongs to a study of blood T cell repertoires in COVID-19 (dated by TCRdb to about 2020). Study-level background: Samples covering the acute and convalescent phases of COVID-19 were provided by collaborators in the United States, Italy and Spain. The material from the prospective study consisted of cDNA or gDNA derived from T cells, B-cell-depleted T cells, or PBMCs. Deeply sampled blood TCRbeta repertoires from subjects exposed to, actively infected with, or recovered from COVID-19 were included in the dataset. A freely available public database, intended as a resource for researchers studying the immune response to SARS-CoV-2, is where the repertoires were released. Samples were obtained from the ongoing ImmuneRACE study (first 160 participants) and from 1,000 to 1,500 subjects provided by 6 global collaborators. Nearly every sample came with metadata listing a de-identified subject ID, COVID-19 status, age in years and sex. Where available, HLA class I and class II types were taken from metadata supplied by the sample provider and were not determined by assay-based typing.

The immunoSEQ Assay, a bias-controlled multiplex PCR, was used to amplify TCRbeta CDR3 regions from genomic DNA. Per the source publication's procedure: Within the assay, amplification of reference gene primers was used to estimate how many nucleated cells each sample contained. Sequence reads were collapsed and filtered to measure the absolute abundance of every unique TCRbeta CDR3 rearrangement. For each sample, productive Simpson clonality was calculated by taking the square root of Simpson's diversity index across productive rearrangements. TCRdb holds this immuneACCESS table with in-frame rearrangements only. Some clones are missing; in checked studies, unresolved V genes explain under half, and the rest has no known cause. For V, J and clone size, that table is used; D and trimming come from the DNA. The sample contains about 310,000 clones, 89% of them found a single time. The leading ten clones occupy roughly a tenth of the sample.

General conclusions and limits of the study: Clinical and demographic metadata were provided uncurated, with the amount varying by source and participant.

This clonotype was obtained from a woman in her 30s who had recovered from COVID-19. The rearranged chain carries TRBV7-9 and TRBJ1-1, and TRBD1 matches 7 of the central bases. The sample consisted of PBMCs or T cells enriched from blood (not recorded which). The CDR3 protein sequence reads: CASSLGQTGKAFF. In nucleotides, the sequence is TGTGCCAGCAGCTTAGGCCAGACAGGGAAAGCTTTCTTT.